Included here is one T cell receptor beta chain sequence, with context. Its specificity is unknown. CDR1 is SGHNT and CDR2 is YYREEE in the germline V gene (reference sequence). The CDR3 totals 13 residues. Trimming cost V 4 bases and J 3 bases; bases outside gene matches: 4. The data were taken from a study of CD8 T cell repertoires and HIV-1 epitope variants. Study background: Separate wells received one of Twenty-five Gag or Nef variant peptides. Cultures ran more than nine days, with IL-2, IL-7 and IL-15 added on days 3 and 7.

Using immunoSEQ multiplex PCR, the repertoire was profiled, and TCRdb retains in-frame clones only, with some absent. Of approximately 6,000 clones in the sample, about 59% were seen once. The sequencing input was cultured CD8+ T cells derived from PBMCs. This clonotype was sampled from a male donor with HIV. This chain joins TRBV5-4 and TRBJ2-7, with 7 bases matching TRBD1. DNA for the CDR3: TGTGCCAGCAGCCCAGGGGGAGTCTACGAGCAGTACTTC. Residues: CASSPGGVYEQYF.